Each of the 16 T cell receptor beta chains below was sequenced from the same sample in a study of blood T cells in healthy people across ages. Together with a sample-barcoded 5' primer, a J-beta primer mix was included in a second PCR lasting about 7 to 12 cycles. TCRdb redid the calling of the 5' RACE reads with MiXCR, one entry per CDR3 protein. This table has around 800,000 distinct CDR3 sequences, 20% to 30% appearing once. The same specimen was also included in a second study, on T cells of mothers and their children.

Sequenced input: blood. These receptors all stem from a boy aged 5 to 17 in good health.

This clonotype occurred a few times. The chain employs TRBV15 and TRBJ2-5; TRBD1 is a possible D gene (5 bases). Germline loops: CDR1 LNHNV, CDR2 YYDKDF (reference sequence). CDR3 length: 15 amino acids. V lost 0 bases and J lost 3, with 11 bases in between. CDR3 amino acids: CATSRERTSKETQYF. CDR3 sequence (DNA): TGTGCCACCAGCAGAGAACGGACATCGAAAGAGACCCAGTACTTC.

The genes are TRBV29-1 and TRBJ1-1; maybe TRBD1 (5 bases). The V gene lost 7 bases and the J gene lost 3 bases, with 12 bases spanning the gap. CDR1 and CDR2 from the germline V gene are SQVTM and ANQGSEA. The CDR3 covers 12 residues. The CDR3 nucleotides read TGCAGCGGTGGACACCTAGACACTGAAGCTTTCTTT. It is translated as CSGGHLDTEAFF.

The table lists this clonotype with a few counts. The chain links TRBV3-1 to TRBJ2-1, with TRBD2 matching over 9 bases. The J call is uncertain, as TRBJ2-5 better fits the DNA end. The CDR3 has 16 amino acids. Germline CDR1 is LGHDT and CDR2 is YNNKEL (reference sequence). CDR3 loop: CASSQGGGGAGETQYF. The CDR3 coding sequence is TGTGCCAGCAGCCAAGGAGGCGGGGGGGCCGGGGAGACCCAGTACTTC.

This clonotype was seen once. The rearrangement uses TRBV10-1 and TRBJ2-5; 12 nucleotides match TRBD2. The J call may not be correct, given that the DNA end is closer to TRBJ2-1. The germline gives CDR1 WNHNN, CDR2 SYGVQD (reference sequence). This CDR3 has 14 residues. CDR3 loop: CASSSVWTSGTQFF. The DNA for the CDR3 is TGCGCCAGCAGTTCTGTCTGGACTAGCGGGACTCAGTTCTTC.

As for this clonotype: One end of the junction is discordant with germline, which a read error may explain. J is TRBJ2-6 and V is TRBV27; D not certain. Germline V gives CDR1 MNHEY, CDR2 SMNVEV (reference sequence). The CDR3 extends over 13 amino acids. Here the CDR3 DNA reads TGTGCCAGCAGTTCCATACCGGCCAACGTCCCGACTTTC. Protein product: CASSSIPANVPTF.

This clonotype was counted between two and nine times. The V and J genes are TRBV10-2 and TRBJ2-7; the D call may be TRBD1 or TRBD2 (5 bases each). Trimming removed 6 bases from V and 3 bases from J, with 12 bases in between. This CDR3 comprises 13 residues. The V gene's germline CDR1 is WSHSY and CDR2 SAAADI. The CDR3 DNA reads TGCGCCAGCAGCCGGGGCGCCTTCTACGAGCAGTACTTC. It is translated as CASSRGAFYEQYF.

This clonotype has only a few counts. V is TRBV25-1 and J is TRBJ1-4; D gene unclear. V was trimmed by 10 bases and J by 7 bases, leaving 13 bases between them. CDR3 length equals 12 residues. The germline CDR1 and CDR2 sequences are MGHDK and SYGVNS. CDR3 region: CATLGPIEKLFF. The CDR3 region has the DNA TGTGCCACGCTCGGCCCAATTGAAAAACTGTTTTTT.

The rearrangement uses TRBV5-1 and TRBJ2-7; D possibly uses TRBD1 or TRBD2 (6 bases each). V dropped 3 bases and J dropped 4 bases, with 17 bases sitting between them. The germline V gene encodes CDR1 SGHRS and CDR2 YFSETQ. The CDR3 loop spans 15 amino acids. Here the CDR3 reads CASSWSWRGYYEQYF. The CDR3 DNA follows: TGCGCCAGCAGCTGGTCCTGGAGGGGGTATTACGAGCAGTACTTC.

The rearrangement joins TRBV20-1 to TRBJ1-2; possible D gene TRBD1, 6 bases. Germline V gene data show CDR1 as DFQATT and CDR2 as SNEGSKA (reference sequence). V was cut by 0 bases and J by 7 bases, with 27 bases left in between. The length of the CDR3 is 18 residues. The CDR3 DNA is TGCAGTGCTAGAGATCGACTGTCGATGGACAGTTATTTCTCTGGCTACACCTTC. Its translation: CSARDRLSMDSYFSGYTF.

The chain has TRBV6-6 and TRBJ1-2; D call uncertain. Germline assignment: CDR1 MNHNY and CDR2 SVGAGI (reference sequence). V was shortened by 2 bases and J by 5 bases, with 18 bases between the two germline ends. The CDR3 has 16 residues. The CDR3 DNA reads TGTGCCAGCAGTTACATTCCGGGAGGCTTTCGATATGGCTACACCTTC. Residues: CASSYIPGGFRYGYTF.

This clonotype has a handful of counts. This chain links TRBV7-3 with TRBJ2-5; TRBD1 is a possible D gene (6 bases). The end of the DNA aligns better with TRBJ2-7, so the J call may be wrong. There are 14 residues in the CDR3. The germline V gene has CDR1 SGHTA and CDR2 FQGTGA. The CDR3 region is CASSLGTFRDEQYF. Written as DNA, the CDR3 is TGTGCCAGCAGCCTCGGGACATTTAGAGACGAGCAGTACTTC.

In its sample, this clonotype was seen a few times. The rearrangement uses TRBV7-9 and TRBJ2-4; D assignment may be TRBD1 or TRBD2 (5 bases each). Trimming left V 4 bases short and J 7 bases short, with 20 bases between. Germline values: CDR1 SEHNR, CDR2 FQNEAQ (reference sequence). CDR3 length equals 16 residues. CDR3 sequence reads: CASSWSPGTLGNIQYF. The CDR3 DNA sequence: TGTGCCAGCAGCTGGAGCCCCGGGACCCTAGGGAACATTCAGTACTTC.

The chain couples TRBV2 to TRBJ2-5, with 8 nucleotides matching TRBD2. Germline values: CDR1 SNHLY, CDR2 FYNNEI. V lost 5 bases and J lost 2; bases outside the gene matches: 7. This CDR3 has 15 amino acids. CDR3 coding DNA: TGTGCCAGCAGTTTAGCGGGACCCACACAAGAGACCCAGTACTTC. The encoded protein is CASSLAGPTQETQYF.

This sequence joins TRBV7-2 and TRBJ1-2; D perhaps matches TRBD1 (5 bases). The germline gives CDR1 SGHTA, CDR2 FQGNSA. This CDR3 has 14 amino acids. Trimming left V 5 bases short and J 4 bases short, with 14 bases between. The CDR3 is CASSVPGRFYGYTF. Written as DNA, the CDR3 is TGTGCCAGCAGCGTCCCAGGGAGATTCTATGGCTACACCTTC.

This chain uses TRBV7-9 with TRBJ1-2, with TRBD1 matching over 7 bases. The germline V gene encodes CDR1 SEHNR and CDR2 FQNEAQ (reference sequence). This CDR3 comprises 13 residues. Germline trimming cut 7 bases from V and 5 bases from J; bases unmatched to any gene: 7. Here the CDR3 reads CASTSGQSYGYTF. In nucleotides, the CDR3 is TGTGCCAGCACCTCGGGACAGTCTTATGGCTACACCTTC. Combining the CDR3 with reference TRBV7-9 and TRBJ1-2 gives the whole variable domain DTGVSQNPRHKITKRGQNVTFRCDPISEHNRLYWYRQTLGQGPEFLTYFQNEAQLEKSRLLSDRFSAERPKGSFSTLEIQRTEQGDSAMYLCASTSGQSYGYTFGSGTRLTVV.

The CDR3 region has the DNA TGTGCCAGCAGCGTAGCAGGAAATGAGCAGTTCTTC. Translating gives CASSVAGNEQFF. V usage is TRBV9 and J usage is TRBJ2-1; the D is unclear. Germline lookup yields CDR1 SGDLS and CDR2 YYNGEE. V was cut by 0 bases and J by 7 bases, with 5 bases left in between. The CDR3 totals 12 residues.